The rows below give T cell receptor beta chains drawn from one sample of a study of shared clonotypes between healthy human individuals. Sequenced by immunoSEQ multiplex PCR; TCRdb stores in-frame clones only, minus some. The sample has 2 million to 3 million clones, approximately 90% seen once. The sequencing sample was made of naive CD4+ T cells sorted from blood. The receptors stem from a man aged 18-30 years in good health. Both conserved end residues are part of each CDR3. The D gene is left open where the match is weak. Size is stated for part of the rows, as once, few or many counts, or as a class when the clone is expanded.

d_call	v_call	j_call	clone_size	cdr3_nt	cdr3_aa
TRBD1	TRBV5-3	TRBJ2-7	-	TGTGCCAGAAGCTTGGGATCGGGACAGGGGAAGGACGAGCAGTACTTC	CARSLGSGQGKDEQYF
-	TRBV6-5	TRBJ1-1	once	TGTGCCAGCAGTACCCCGGGGGCTAGGGGTGAAGCTTTCTTT	CASSTPGARGEAFF
TRBD1	TRBV7-9	TRBJ1-2	-	TGTGCCAGCAGCTTAGCCGGGACAGGGTACTATGGCTACACCTTC	CASSLAGTGYYGYTF
-	TRBV5-1	TRBJ1-4	-	TGCGCCAGCAGACTTGGACAGCCTGCAACTAATGAAAAACTGTTTTTT	CASRLGQPATNEKLFF
TRBD1	TRBV28	TRBJ1-1	-	TGTGCCAGCAGTACCCGGACAGGGGTAGACACTGAAGCTTTCTTT	CASSTRTGVDTEAFF
-	TRBV5-1	TRBJ1-1	-	TGCGCCAGCAGCTTGGTTTCCGGGTTGAACACTGAAGCTTTCTTT	CASSLVSGLNTEAFF
-	TRBV7-2	TRBJ2-5	-	TGTGCCAGCAGCTCGGCGGCCTACCTGGGGGAGACCCAGTACTTC	CASSSAAYLGETQYF
-	TRBV6-5	TRBJ1-2	-	TGTGCCAGCAGTTACTCCGGACAGACGGCGGGCTACACCTTC	CASSYSGQTAGYTF
-	TRBV7-3	TRBJ2-2	-	TGTGCCAGCAGCCTCCAGGGTGGGCGTTCGGGCGGGGAGCTGTTTTTT	CASSLQGGRSGGELFF
TRBD1	TRBV5-1	TRBJ1-4	once	TGCGCCAGCAGGACAGGGGCTAATGAAAAACTGTTTTTT	CASRTGANEKLFF
-	TRBV5-4	TRBJ2-2	-	TGTGCCAGCAGCCCAAATATCGGACAGACCACCGGGGAGCTGTTTTTT	CASSPNIGQTTGELFF
-	TRBV5-6	TRBJ2-7	-	TGTGCCAGCAGCCCAAGTTTTAGGGAGAGCTCCTACGAGCAGTACTTC	CASSPSFRESSYEQYF
TRBD1	TRBV10-2	TRBJ1-2	once	TGCGCCAGCAGTACGCAGGGGGACTATGGCTACACCTTC	CASSTQGDYGYTF
-	TRBV6-5	TRBJ2-5	-	TGTGCCAGCAGTTACTCTTTAGGACAAGAGACCCAGTACTTC	CASSYSLGQETQYF
-	TRBV15	TRBJ2-3	-	TGTGCCACCAGCAGGCGGGATCCAACCCTCACAGATACGCAGTATTTT	CATSRRDPTLTDTQYF
TRBD1	TRBV6-6	TRBJ1-2	-	TGTGCCAGCAGTTACTCCGACAGGGTGGACTATGGCTACACCTTC	CASSYSDRVDYGYTF
-	TRBV6-6	TRBJ1-5	-	TGTGCCAGCAGCCTCGAGGGTTTTTGGCCCCAGCATTTT	CASSLEGFWPQHF
TRBD1	TRBV5-1	TRBJ2-5	-	TGCGCCAGCAGCAGGGGACAGGGGGCGGCTCAAGAGACCCAGTACTTC	CASSRGQGAAQETQYF
-	TRBV10-3	TRBJ1-1	once	TGTGCCATCAGCCCGGACAGTTATATGAACACTGAAGCTTTCTTT	CAISPDSYMNTEAFF
-	TRBV9	TRBJ2-5	-	TGTGCCAGCAGCGGGGGGCCCCGTGAAGAGACCCAGTACTTC	CASSGGPREETQYF
-	TRBV2	TRBJ2-1	-	TGTGCCAGCAGTGTTGGACAAGGGACATACAATGAGCAGTTCTTC	CASSVGQGTYNEQFF
-	TRBV27	TRBJ2-7	-	TGTGCCAGCAGTTTAATGGGGGCGCGGGAGCAGTACTTC	CASSLMGAREQYF
-	TRBV5-5	TRBJ1-1	-	TGTGCCAGCAGCCTACAAAGGGGGACTGAAGCTTTCTTT	CASSLQRGTEAFF
-	TRBV14	TRBJ2-7	-	TGTGCCAGCAGCCAAGGAACAGAGTCCTCCTACGAGCAGTACTTC	CASSQGTESSYEQYF
TRBD1	TRBV27	TRBJ1-2	-	TGTGCCAGCAGTACGACAGGGACTTATGGCTACACCTTC	CASSTTGTYGYTF
-	TRBV15	TRBJ1-3	-	TGTGCCACCAGCAGAGATATGACTGGAAACACCATATATTTT	CATSRDMTGNTIYF
TRBD1	TRBV5-1	TRBJ1-1	-	TGCGCCAGCAGCTCGGGACAGGGAAACACTGAAGCTTTCTTT	CASSSGQGNTEAFF